The clone carrying this TCR beta chain has only a few counts. MiXCR, run by TCRdb on the 5' RACE reads, gives a single entry per CDR3 protein. Among fewer than 350,000 distinct CDR3 sequences, 13% to 15% were seen once, and the ten largest hold under 25%. The sample belongs to a study of T-cell memory formation after mild COVID-19. Germline values: CDR1 KGHSH, CDR2 LQKENI. This CDR3 comprises 14 residues. Trimming took 0 bases from V and 6 from J; bases not matched to a gene: 2. The TCR was taken from a man aged 18-30 years who had mild COVID-19 (a few samples of this study predate the infection). Cell type and time point are not known. Sequenced: PBMCs or a T cell subset sorted from them (not recorded which). This chain connects TRBV18 to TRBJ2-3; 8 positions agree with TRBD2. This chain's CDR3 is CASSPPAGVDTQYF. As DNA, the CDR3 is TGTGCCAGCTCACCACCAGCGGGGGTGGATACGCAGTATTTT.